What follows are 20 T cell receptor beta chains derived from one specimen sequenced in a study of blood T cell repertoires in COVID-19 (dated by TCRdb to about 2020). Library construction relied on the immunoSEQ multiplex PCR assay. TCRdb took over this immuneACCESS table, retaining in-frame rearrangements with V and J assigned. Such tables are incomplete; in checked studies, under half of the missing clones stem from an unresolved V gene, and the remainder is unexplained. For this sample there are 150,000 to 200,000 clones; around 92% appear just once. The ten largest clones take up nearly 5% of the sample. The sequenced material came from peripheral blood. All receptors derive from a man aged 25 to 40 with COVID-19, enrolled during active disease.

The CDR3 coding sequence is TGTGCCAGCAGCTTCGCGGGGGGCGCCGGTCAGCCCCAGCATTTT. It yields the protein CASSFAGGAGQPQHF. The rearrangement links TRBV7-2 to TRBJ1-5; a possible D gene is TRBD1 (6 bases). Trimming pared 3 bases from V and 6 bases from J, leaving 15 bases between. The CDR3 runs to 15 residues. Germline CDR1 is SGHTA and CDR2 is FQGNSA. Together with reference TRBV7-2 and TRBJ1-5, the CDR3 gives the full variable domain: GAGVSQSPSNKVTEKGKDVELRCDPISGHTALYWYRQSLGQGLEFLIYFQGNSAPDKSGLPSDRFSAERTGGSVSTLTIQRTQQEDSAVYLCASSFAGGAGQPQHFGDGTRLSIL.

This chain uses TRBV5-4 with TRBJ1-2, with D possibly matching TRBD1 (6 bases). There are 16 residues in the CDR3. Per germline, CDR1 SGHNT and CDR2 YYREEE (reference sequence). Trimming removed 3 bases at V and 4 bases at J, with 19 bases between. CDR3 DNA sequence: TGTGCCAGCAGCTCGGTCAAACAGGGTTACATCTATGGCTACACCTTC. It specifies CASSSVKQGYIYGYTF.

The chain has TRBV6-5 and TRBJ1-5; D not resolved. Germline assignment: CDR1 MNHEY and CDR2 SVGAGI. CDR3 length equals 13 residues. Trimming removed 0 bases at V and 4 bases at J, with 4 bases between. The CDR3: CASSYSRNQPQHF. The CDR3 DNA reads TGTGCCAGCAGTTACTCGAGAAATCAGCCCCAGCATTTT.

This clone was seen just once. CDR3 in amino acids: CASSIGGGGFSYNEQFF. The CDR3 DNA reads as TGTGCCAGTAGTATAGGGGGCGGGGGCTTCTCCTACAATGAGCAGTTCTTC. The rearrangement uses TRBV19 and TRBJ2-1; D is perhaps TRBD2 (7 bases). This CDR3 comprises 17 residues. Germline CDR1 LNHDA, CDR2 SQIVND (reference sequence). V was cut by 1 base and J by 0 bases, with 13 bases left in between.

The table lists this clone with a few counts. The CDR3 sequence: CASTLRTGLTEAFF. Written as DNA, the CDR3 is TGTGCCAGCACCCTCCGGACAGGGCTCACTGAAGCTTTCTTT. The gene calls are TRBV27 and TRBJ1-1; TRBD1 agrees at 8 bases. Germline CDR1 and CDR2: MNHEY and SMNVEV (reference sequence). The CDR3 loop spans 14 amino acids. J was trimmed by 4 bases and V by 7 bases; bases with no gene match: 8.

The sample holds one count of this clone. The CDR3: CASSLQGSPDYEQYF. DNA of the CDR3: TGCGCCAGCAGCTTACAGGGCTCTCCAGACTACGAGCAGTACTTC. This chain joins TRBV5-1 and TRBJ2-7; a possible D gene is TRBD1 (6 bases). The CDR3 contains 15 residues. The V gene lost 2 bases and the J gene lost 3 bases, with 15 bases spanning the gap. Germline CDR1 is SGHRS and CDR2 is YFSETQ.

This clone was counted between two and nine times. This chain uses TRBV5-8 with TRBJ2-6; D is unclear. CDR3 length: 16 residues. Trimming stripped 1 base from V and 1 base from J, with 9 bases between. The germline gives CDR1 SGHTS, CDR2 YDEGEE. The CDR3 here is CASSLLRPSGANVLTF. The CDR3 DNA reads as TGTGCCAGCAGCTTGCTCAGGCCGTCTGGGGCCAACGTCCTGACTTTC.

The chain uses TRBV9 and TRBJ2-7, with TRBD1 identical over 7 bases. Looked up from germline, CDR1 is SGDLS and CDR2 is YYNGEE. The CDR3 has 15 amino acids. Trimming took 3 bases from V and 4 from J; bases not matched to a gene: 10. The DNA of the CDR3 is TGTGCCAGCAGCGCATCAACAGGGGAAGGGTACGAGCAGTACTTC. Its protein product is CASSASTGEGYEQYF.

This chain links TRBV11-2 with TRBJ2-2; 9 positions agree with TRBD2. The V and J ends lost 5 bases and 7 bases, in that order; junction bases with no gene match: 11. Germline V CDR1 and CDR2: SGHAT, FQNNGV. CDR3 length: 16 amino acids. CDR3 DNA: TGTGCCAGCAGCCTCAGACTAGCGGAAGGTGGCGGGGAGCTGTTTTTT. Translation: CASSLRLAEGGGELFF.

CDR3 residues: CASWTGANTEAFF. The CDR3 nucleotides read TGTGCCAGCTGGACAGGAGCGAACACTGAAGCTTTCTTT. V is TRBV6-5 and J is TRBJ1-1; TRBD1 matches at 7 bases. Losses at the gene ends were 8 bases for V and 1 base for J; bases not matched to a gene: 4. In germline, CDR1 is MNHEY, CDR2 SVGAGI. This CDR3 contains 13 residues.

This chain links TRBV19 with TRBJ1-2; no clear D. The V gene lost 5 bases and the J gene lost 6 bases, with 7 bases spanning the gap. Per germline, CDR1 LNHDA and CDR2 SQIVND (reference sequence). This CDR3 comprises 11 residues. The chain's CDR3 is CASSQAHGYTF. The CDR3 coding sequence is TGTGCCAGTAGTCAAGCCCATGGCTACACCTTC.

The DNA for the CDR3 is TGTGCCAGCAGCTTAGCACTAGCGGGGGGGCAGGAGACCCAGTACTTC. It translates to CASSLALAGGQETQYF. The chain joins TRBV13 to TRBJ2-5; 13 positions match TRBD2. Per germline, CDR1 PRHDT and CDR2 FYEKMQ (reference sequence). The CDR3 sequence is 16 residues long. Trimming cost V 1 base and J 5 bases; bases outside gene matches: 4.

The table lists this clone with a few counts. The CDR3 bases are TGCAGCGTTGGCGGGCGGTTGAACACTGAAGCTTTCTTT. This codes for CSVGGRLNTEAFF. This chain links TRBV29-1 with TRBJ1-1; unclear D gene. The CDR3 spans 13 residues. Trimming pared 4 bases from V and 0 bases from J, leaving 9 bases between. Per the germline V gene, CDR1 is SQVTM and CDR2 is ANQGSEA.

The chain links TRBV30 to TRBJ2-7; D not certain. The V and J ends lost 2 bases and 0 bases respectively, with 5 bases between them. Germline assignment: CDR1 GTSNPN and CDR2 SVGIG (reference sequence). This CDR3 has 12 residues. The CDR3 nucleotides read TGTGCCTGGAGTACTATCTCCTACGAGCAGTACTTC. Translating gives CAWSTISYEQYF.

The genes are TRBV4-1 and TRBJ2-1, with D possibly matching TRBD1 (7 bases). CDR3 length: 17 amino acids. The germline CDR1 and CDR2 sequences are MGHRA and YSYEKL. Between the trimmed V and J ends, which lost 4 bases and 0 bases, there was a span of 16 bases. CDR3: CASSRTGLSSSYNEQFF. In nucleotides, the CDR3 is TGCGCCAGCAGCCGGACAGGACTATCTAGCTCCTACAATGAGCAGTTCTTC.

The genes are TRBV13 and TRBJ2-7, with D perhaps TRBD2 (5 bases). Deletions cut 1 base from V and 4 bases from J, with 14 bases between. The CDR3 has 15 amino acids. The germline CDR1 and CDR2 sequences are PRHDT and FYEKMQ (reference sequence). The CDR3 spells CASSLAVEGEYEQYF. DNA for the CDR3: TGTGCCAGCAGCTTAGCCGTCGAGGGAGAGTACGAGCAGTACTTC.

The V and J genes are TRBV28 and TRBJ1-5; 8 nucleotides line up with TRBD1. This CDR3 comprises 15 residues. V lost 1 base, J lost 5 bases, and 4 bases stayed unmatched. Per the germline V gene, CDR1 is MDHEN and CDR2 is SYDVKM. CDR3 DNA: TGTGCCAGCAGTTTATTTGGACAGGGCGATCAGCCCCAGCATTTT. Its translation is CASSLFGQGDQPQHF.

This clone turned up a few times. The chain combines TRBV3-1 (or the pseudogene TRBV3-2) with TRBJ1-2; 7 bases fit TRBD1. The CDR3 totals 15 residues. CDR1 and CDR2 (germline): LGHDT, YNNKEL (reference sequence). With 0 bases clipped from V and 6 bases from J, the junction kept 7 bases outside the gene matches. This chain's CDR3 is CASSQEPDRSDGYTF. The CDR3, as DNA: TGTGCCAGCAGCCAAGAACCGGACAGGTCGGATGGCTACACCTTC.

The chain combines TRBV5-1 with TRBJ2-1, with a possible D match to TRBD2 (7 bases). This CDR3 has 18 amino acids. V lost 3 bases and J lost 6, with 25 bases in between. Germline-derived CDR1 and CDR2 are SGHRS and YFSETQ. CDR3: CASSWGRGAGEGSNEQFF. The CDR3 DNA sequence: TGCGCCAGCAGCTGGGGGCGAGGGGCGGGGGAAGGTTCCAATGAGCAGTTCTTC.

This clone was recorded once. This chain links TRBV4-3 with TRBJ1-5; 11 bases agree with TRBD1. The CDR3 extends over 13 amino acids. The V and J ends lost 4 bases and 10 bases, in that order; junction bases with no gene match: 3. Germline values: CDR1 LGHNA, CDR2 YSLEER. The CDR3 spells CASSRDRGSPQHF. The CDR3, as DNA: TGCGCCAGCAGCCGGGACAGGGGGAGCCCCCAGCATTTT.